This entry lists 25 T cell receptor beta chains sequenced from one sample in a study of shared clonotypes between healthy human individuals. Here immunoSEQ multiplex PCR was the method, and the copy in TCRdb shows in-frame clones only, minus some. Seen here are 2,500,000 or so clones, just over 90% observed once, and the top ten hold over 0.12%. Source material: naive CD4+ T cells sorted from blood. Subset of the sample: CD45RA+ positively selected. These receptors all come from a man aged 18-30 years in good health.

The chain links TRBV5-4 to TRBJ2-1; no firm D call. This CDR3 has 15 amino acids. Germline loops: CDR1 SGHNT, CDR2 YYREEE (reference sequence). The V gene lost 0 bases and the J gene lost 12 bases, with 19 bases spanning the gap. CDR3 sequence: CASSLALAPGGRQFF. DNA for the CDR3: TGTGCCAGCAGCTTGGCCCTGGCTCCCGGCGGTCGGCAGTTCTTC.

The chain combines TRBV5-6 with TRBJ1-2; D is ambiguous. In germline, CDR1 is SGHDT, CDR2 YYEEEE. The CDR3 is 15 amino acids. V dropped 0 bases and J dropped 5 bases, with 14 bases sitting between them. The CDR3: CASSLEGRLVYGYTF. Written as DNA, the CDR3 is TGTGCCAGCAGCTTGGAGGGCCGGTTAGTATATGGCTACACCTTC.

The chain couples TRBV25-1 to TRBJ2-6; 7 positions agree with TRBD1. The V and J ends lost 4 bases and 4 bases, in that order; junction bases with no gene match: 4. The CDR3 contains 15 residues. Per the germline V gene, CDR1 is MGHDK and CDR2 is SYGVNS. The CDR3 DNA is TGTGCCAGCAGTGCCACAGGGGTCGGGGCCAACGTCCTGACTTTC. This gives the protein CASSATGVGANVLTF. The full variable domain, rest sourced from reference TRBV25-1 and TRBJ2-6, is EADIYQTPRYLVIGTGKKITLECSQTMGHDKMYWYQQDPGMELHLIHYSYGVNSTEKGDLSSESTVSRIRTEHFPLTLESARPSHTSQYLCASSATGVGANVLTFGAGSRLTVL.

The chain carries TRBV7-2 and TRBJ2-7; D is possibly TRBD1 (6 bases). The germline CDR1 and CDR2 sequences are SGHTA and FQGNSA. Between the trimmed V and J ends, which lost 4 bases and 6 bases, there was a span of 13 bases. The CDR3 is 13 residues long. The CDR3 reads CASSSSQGREQYF. The CDR3 DNA is TGTGCCAGCAGCTCGTCACAGGGACGCGAGCAGTACTTC.

This clone was found once. J is TRBJ2-2 and V is TRBV19; D is uncertain. The CDR3 has 16 residues. The V gene's germline CDR1 is LNHDA and CDR2 SQIVND (reference sequence). Trimming took 3 bases from V and 0 from J, leaving 11 bases between them. The CDR3 here is CASSMFTTSNTGELFF. The CDR3 bases are TGTGCCAGTAGTATGTTTACAACCTCGAACACCGGGGAGCTGTTTTTT.

The chain uses TRBV30 and TRBJ2-7, with 8 bases aligning to TRBD2. This CDR3 region has 14 residues. Per germline, CDR1 GTSNPN and CDR2 SVGIG (reference sequence). The V gene end was trimmed by 0 bases and the J gene end by 4 bases; junction bases not matched to a gene: 5. The chain's CDR3 is CAWSVRGGIYEQYF. The CDR3 DNA sequence: TGTGCCTGGAGTGTACGGGGGGGGATTTACGAGCAGTACTTC.

V usage is TRBV5-1 and J usage is TRBJ1-3; 9 positions match TRBD1. The CDR3 consists of 18 residues. CDR1 is SGHRS and CDR2 is YFSETQ in the germline V gene. Unmatched junction bases numbered 10, after V lost 2 bases and J lost 1 base. The CDR3 nucleotides are TGCGCCAGCAGCTTCGCTTCAGGGACAGGGAGGTCTGGAAACACCATATATTTT. It yields the protein CASSFASGTGRSGNTIYF.

The chain uses TRBV5-5 and TRBJ1-1; 7 positions match TRBD1. Trimming removed 4 bases from V and 5 bases from J; junction bases left unmatched: 5. The CDR3 consists of 13 residues. Germline lookup yields CDR1 SGHKS and CDR2 YYEKEE (reference sequence). CDR3 protein: CASSGGQLTEAFF. The CDR3 bases are TGTGCCAGCAGCGGGGGACAGTTGACTGAAGCTTTCTTT.

The chain combines TRBV10-1 with TRBJ1-2, with D perhaps matching TRBD1 (5 bases). Looked up from germline, CDR1 is WNHNN and CDR2 is SYGVQD (reference sequence). This CDR3 has 16 residues. With 3 bases removed from V and 4 bases from J, the gap between germline ends came to 18 bases. The CDR3 DNA reads as TGCGCCAGCAGTGACCGAAGCCACCGGGACGGCTATGGCTACACCTTC. This encodes CASSDRSHRDGYGYTF.

This clone showed up just once. The chain employs TRBV10-3 and TRBJ2-5, with D possibly called TRBD1 or TRBD2 (7 bases each). Trimming shortened V by 8 bases and J by 4 bases, and 14 bases separated the two germline ends. The germline V gene encodes CDR1 ENHRY and CDR2 SYGVKD. The CDR3 contains 13 residues. The CDR3 region is CAIRGAGGETQYF. The CDR3 DNA is TGTGCCATCCGGGGGGCAGGGGGAGAGACCCAGTACTTC.

The chain is built from TRBV7-8 and TRBJ2-7; D not resolved. Germline loops: CDR1 SGHVS, CDR2 FQNEAQ. Trimming left V 1 base short and J 3 bases short, with 7 bases between. The CDR3 runs to 13 residues. In DNA form, the CDR3 reads TGTGCCAGCAGCTTAGGGCAGATCTACGAGCAGTACTTC. Translation: CASSLGQIYEQYF.

The chain couples TRBV7-9 to TRBJ1-4, with unresolved D. The V end was cut by 5 bases, the J end by 2 bases, with 12 bases between. This CDR3 has 15 amino acids. Germline V gene data show CDR1 as SEHNR and CDR2 as FQNEAQ (reference sequence). The CDR3 region has the DNA TGTGCCAGCAGCCCGCAGGCGGCGACTAATGAAAAACTGTTTTTT. This encodes CASSPQAATNEKLFF. Combining the CDR3 with reference TRBV7-9 and TRBJ1-4 gives the whole variable domain DTGVSQNPRHKITKRGQNVTFRCDPISEHNRLYWYRQTLGQGPEFLTYFQNEAQLEKSRLLSDRFSAERPKGSFSTLEIQRTEQGDSAMYLCASSPQAATNEKLFFGSGTQLSVL.

The chain employs TRBV7-2 and TRBJ2-2, with a tentative D call TRBD1 (7 bases). Germline V lookup: CDR1 SGHTA, CDR2 FQGNSA. The V and J ends lost 4 bases and 2 bases respectively, with 11 bases between them. CDR3 size: 15 residues. Here the CDR3 reads CASSSTGTNTGELFF. The CDR3 DNA reads TGTGCCAGCAGCTCGACAGGGACTAACACCGGGGAGCTGTTTTTT.

A note on this clone: The same CDR3 is also encoded by other DNA sequences in this sample. The chain combines TRBV10-3 with TRBJ2-1; 11 bases align to TRBD2. V trimming: 3 bases; J trimming: 4 bases; junction bases outside the gene matches: 5. The length of the CDR3 is 16 residues. Germline V lookup: CDR1 ENHRY, CDR2 SYGVKD. CDR3 DNA sequence: TGTGCCATCAGTGAATCAACTAGCGGGGGTTACAATGAGCAGTTCTTC. It specifies CAISESTSGGYNEQFF.

V is TRBV30 and J is TRBJ1-1; D perhaps matches TRBD1 (5 bases). Germline V gene lookup returns CDR1 GTSNPN and CDR2 SVGIG (reference sequence). V lost 1 base and J lost 4, with 13 bases in between. The CDR3 loop spans 14 amino acids. This CDR3 is CAWSGRRGTTEAFF. Here the CDR3 DNA reads TGTGCCTGGAGTGGTAGGCGGGGGACCACTGAAGCTTTCTTT.

The rearrangement uses TRBV2 and TRBJ1-4; 7 bases agree with TRBD1. The CDR3 loop spans 15 amino acids. CDR1 and CDR2 from the germline V gene are SNHLY and FYNNEI. With V trimmed by 10 bases and J by 3 bases, 11 bases remained unmatched. CDR3 region: CATSRDRVANEKLFF. The DNA for the CDR3 is TGTGCCACCTCCCGGGACAGAGTAGCTAATGAAAAACTGTTTTTT.

The V and J genes are TRBV10-1 and TRBJ1-5, with D uncertain. The CDR3 is 17 amino acids. CDR1 is WNHNN and CDR2 is SYGVQD in the germline V gene (reference sequence). V lost 0 bases and J 3 bases, leaving 15 bases between the germline ends. The CDR3 DNA reads TGCGCCAGCAGTGAGTCCCTGACGGATGACGTCAATCAGCCCCAGCATTTT. Residues: CASSESLTDDVNQPQHF.

Details on this clone: Other DNA sequences in the same sample also yield this CDR3. The gene calls are TRBV9 and TRBJ1-6; D is perhaps TRBD1 (6 bases). The CDR3 is 13 amino acids. The germline V gene has CDR1 SGDLS and CDR2 YYNGEE. Trimming pared 0 bases from V and 10 bases from J, leaving 8 bases between. In nucleotides, the CDR3 is TGTGCCAGCAGCGTAGAGAGGGGGTCACCCCTCCACTTT. This codes for CASSVERGSPLHF.

The CDR3 spells CASSLNRAEGYTF. The CDR3 coding sequence is TGTGCCAGCAGTTTAAACAGGGCAGAAGGCTACACCTTC. The chain combines TRBV27 with TRBJ1-2; D perhaps matches TRBD1 (6 bases). This CDR3 is 13 amino acids long. The germline V gene has CDR1 MNHEY and CDR2 SMNVEV (reference sequence). V was shortened by 2 bases and J by 8 bases, with 12 bases between the two germline ends.

The genes are TRBV27 and TRBJ1-4; TRBD1 is a possible D gene (6 bases). CDR3 length: 14 residues. Germline V CDR1 and CDR2: MNHEY, SMNVEV (reference sequence). V lost 5 bases and J 8 bases, leaving 15 bases between the germline ends. In nucleotides, the CDR3 is TGTGCCAGCAGTCCCCAGGGGATGGCGGAAAAACTGTTTTTT. This sequence encodes CASSPQGMAEKLFF.

The chain uses TRBV28 and TRBJ2-7; 7 bases are shared with TRBD2. This CDR3 is 14 amino acids long. Germline V CDR1 and CDR2: MDHEN, SYDVKM. Trimming at V came to 3 bases and at J to 7 bases, leaving 9 bases not matched to a gene. This chain's CDR3 is CASSLITPGGEQYF. Here the CDR3 DNA reads TGTGCCAGCAGTTTGATTACCCCGGGGGGAGAGCAGTACTTC. Looking up the rest from reference TRBV28 and TRBJ2-7 gives the full variable domain: DVKVTQSSRYLVKRTGEKVFLECVQDMDHENMFWYRQDPGLGLRLIYFSYDVKMKEKGDIPEGYSVSREKKERFSLILESASTNQTSMYLCASSLITPGGEQYFGPGTRLTVT.

The chain couples TRBV5-1 to TRBJ2-1; 9 bases agree with TRBD2. The CDR3 length is 14 residues. Germline CDR1 reads SGHRS; CDR2 reads YFSETQ. The V gene end was trimmed by 5 bases and the J gene end by 7 bases; junction bases not matched to a gene: 7. Written as DNA, the CDR3 is TGCGCCAGCAGTTTCCTGCGGGAGGGAAATGAGCAGTTCTTC. This gives the protein CASSFLREGNEQFF.

This clone was seen more than once but under ten times. The identical CDR3 is also encoded by other nucleotide sequences in the sample. The rearrangement uses TRBV11-2 and TRBJ1-6, with D uncertain. Per germline, CDR1 SGHAT and CDR2 FQNNGV. The V gene lost 1 base and the J gene lost 7 bases, with 2 bases spanning the gap. This CDR3 region has 12 residues. CDR3 loop: CASSLVNSPLHF. The CDR3 nucleotides are TGTGCCAGCAGCTTAGTGAATTCACCCCTCCACTTT.

This clone was observed a few times. V gene TRBV27 combines with J gene TRBJ1-1; 9 bases are shared with TRBD1. The V gene's germline CDR1 is MNHEY and CDR2 SMNVEV (reference sequence). The CDR3 totals 14 residues. V was pared by 5 bases and J by 3 bases, with 4 bases of the junction left unmatched. In DNA, the CDR3 is TGTGCCAGCAGTACGGGACAGGGAGACACTGAAGCTTTCTTT. This encodes CASSTGQGDTEAFF.

The chain has TRBV4-3 and TRBJ2-7; D is undetermined. CDR1 and CDR2 (germline): LGHNA, YSLEER. The CDR3 has 16 amino acids. Between the trimmed V and J ends, which lost 1 base and 0 bases, there was a span of 13 bases. Here the CDR3 reads CASSQVYSATSYEQYF. CDR3 nucleotide sequence: TGCGCCAGCAGCCAAGTGTACAGCGCTACCTCCTACGAGCAGTACTTC.